Below are 10 T cell receptor beta chains sequenced from a single sample in a study of T cells in Graves' hyperthyroidism and ophthalmopathy. The CDR3 regions of TCR beta were amplified from RNA transcripts. First-round RT-PCR of the TCR CDR3 relied on the HTBI primer set. TCRdb reprocessed the multiplex PCR reads via MiXCR and lists one record per CDR3 protein. The table records hundreds of thousands of distinct CDR3 sequences, approximately 14% of them present only once. The sample taken for sequencing was blood. The receptor source for this set is a woman in her forties or fifties with Graves' ophthalmopathy.

This clonotype came up a few times. The chain links TRBV12-3 or TRBV12-4 to TRBJ2-3, with TRBD2 identical over 16 bases. Germline trimming cut 3 bases from V and 4 bases from J; bases unmatched to any gene: 4. The CDR3 runs to 17 residues. CDR3 DNA: TGTGCCAGCAGTTTCGCGGGACTAGCGGGAGGGTCAGATACGCAGTATTTT. This encodes CASSFAGLAGGSDTQYF.

This chain joins TRBV20-1 and TRBJ1-5; 8 bases match TRBD1. J lost 1 base, V lost 4 bases, and 9 bases had no gene match. The CDR3 spans 16 residues. Germline CDR1 DFQATT, CDR2 SNEGSKA (reference sequence). The CDR3 loop reads CSATRTGRASNQPQHF. In DNA, the CDR3 is TGCAGTGCTACCAGGACAGGGAGAGCGAGCAATCAGCCCCAGCATTTT.

This clonotype came up many times. The chain is built from TRBV7-2 and TRBJ2-7, with a weak D call TRBD2 (6 bases). This CDR3 contains 15 residues. The V end was cut by 1 base, the J end by 2 bases, with 12 bases between. Germline CDR1 reads SGHTA; CDR2 reads FQGNSA. CDR3 in amino acids: CASSLGLAYTYEQYF. DNA of the CDR3: TGTGCCAGCAGCTTAGGGCTAGCGTATACCTACGAGCAGTACTTC.

On this clonotype itself: A much bigger clone sits one base away, suggesting this may be a read error. V gene TRBV7-9 combines with J gene TRBJ2-7; D not certain. This CDR3 contains 11 residues. Germline values: CDR1 SEHNR, CDR2 FQNEAQ (reference sequence). Between the trimmed V and J ends, which lost 1 base and 6 bases, there was a span of 4 bases. CDR3: CASSLGIEQYF. In nucleotides, the CDR3 is TGTGCCAGCAGCTTAGGGATCGAGCAGTACTTC.

The table lists this clonotype with many counts. The V call is TRBV7-9, the J call TRBJ2-1; 7 positions agree with TRBD2. This CDR3 has 17 amino acids. Looked up from germline, CDR1 is SEHNR and CDR2 is FQNEAQ (reference sequence). Losses at the gene ends were 2 bases for V and 10 bases for J; bases not matched to a gene: 17. This CDR3 reads CASSLSDLGRGPVEQFF. The CDR3 bases are TGTGCCAGCAGCTTATCGGACCTTGGGAGGGGCCCTGTGGAGCAGTTCTTC.

A note on this clonotype: Just one base apart from a much larger clone, this may be a read error. The chain joins TRBV12-3 or TRBV12-4 to TRBJ2-3; the match to TRBD2 covers 8 bases. The CDR3 runs 13 residues. CDR3 residues: CASTLVGGDTHYF. Here the CDR3 DNA reads TGTGCCAGCACCCTAGTCGGGGGGGATACGCACTATTTT.

This clonotype showed up many times. The chain links TRBV10-3 to TRBJ1-2, with 9 bases lining up with TRBD1. The CDR3 consists of 14 residues. Trimming cost V 6 bases and J 4 bases; bases outside gene matches: 6. Germline V gene data show CDR1 as ENHRY and CDR2 as SYGVKD. The CDR3 DNA reads as TGTGCCATCAGACAGGGGGCTTCAACCTATGGCTACACCTTC. Translating it yields CAIRQGASTYGYTF.

The table lists this clonotype with many counts. This chain links TRBV2 with TRBJ1-5, with a weak D call TRBD1 (5 bases). Germline assignment: CDR1 SNHLY and CDR2 FYNNEI. The ends were cut back, 6 bases at V and 0 bases at J, with 12 bases in the middle. This CDR3 region has 15 residues. In DNA, the CDR3 is TGTGCCAGCAGCGGGGGGAGCTTTAGCAATCAGCCCCAGCATTTT. Protein: CASSGGSFSNQPQHF.

The table lists this clonotype with many counts. This chain links TRBV10-3 with TRBJ2-3; 12 bases fit TRBD2. V lost 6 bases to trimming and J lost 0 bases; unmatched junction nucleotides: 1. There are 15 residues in the CDR3. Germline loops: CDR1 ENHRY, CDR2 SYGVKD. CDR3: CAIRGTSGSTDTQYF. The CDR3 DNA follows: TGTGCCATCAGGGGGACTAGCGGGAGCACAGATACGCAGTATTTT.

The table lists this clonotype with a few counts. V gene TRBV2 combines with J gene TRBJ2-5, with a weak D call TRBD2 (5 bases). The germline V gene encodes CDR1 SNHLY and CDR2 FYNNEI. The CDR3 loop spans 14 amino acids. The germline V and J ends were trimmed by 5 bases and 5 bases, with 15 bases remaining between them. CDR3 residues: CASSLSRGWETQYF. The CDR3 bases are TGTGCCAGCAGTTTATCCCGGGGTTGGGAGACCCAGTACTTC.